These 23 T cell receptor beta chains came from one sample sequenced in a study of cytomegalovirus exposure and HLA in healthy donors. This PCR relied on a set of 60 Vbeta primers and 13 Jbeta primers. TCRdb keeps only in-frame clones here, not all; method: immunoSEQ multiplex PCR. Here the sample spans about 160,000 clones, more than 65% being singletons. Sequences were obtained from PBMCs. All receptors derive from a man aged 18-30 years in good health and CMV-seropositive.

The V gene is TRBV29-1, the J gene TRBJ1-1; a possible D gene is TRBD1 (5 bases). The V gene's germline CDR1 is SQVTM and CDR2 ANQGSEA. Trimming pared 8 bases from V and 0 bases from J, leaving 16 bases between. CDR3 length: 14 amino acids. In DNA form, the CDR3 reads TGCAGCTCCTCCAAGCAGGACATGAACACTGAAGCTTTCTTT. This gives the protein CSSSKQDMNTEAFF.

V and J are TRBV11-1 and TRBJ2-2; 8 bases fit TRBD2. The length of the CDR3 is 15 residues. Germline V lookup: CDR1 SGHAT, CDR2 FQDESV (reference sequence). The V segment lost 2 bases and the J segment 7 bases; nucleotides outside the gene matches: 6. This chain's CDR3 is CASSLNSGANGELFF. The DNA of the CDR3 is TGTGCCAGCAGCTTAAATAGCGGGGCGAACGGGGAGCTGTTTTTT.

This clone was observed a few times. This chain links TRBV9 with TRBJ1-5, with D maybe TRBD1 (5 bases). CDR1 SGDLS and CDR2 YYNGEE come from the germline V gene. This CDR3 has 14 residues. The V end lost 0 bases, the J end lost 4 bases, and 8 bases lay between the germline ends. CDR3 nucleotides: TGTGCCAGCAGCGTAGGGGGCCATAATCAGCCCCAGCATTTT. This gives the protein CASSVGGHNQPQHF.

The V gene is TRBV14, the J gene TRBJ1-1; TRBD1 agrees at 7 bases. The germline gives CDR1 SGHDN, CDR2 FVKESK. CDR3 length: 19 amino acids. V was pared by 0 bases and J by 5 bases, with 18 bases of the junction left unmatched. The CDR3 bases are TGTGCCAGCAGCCAAGATTGGGTTCTGAGGGGGCTTTATGAAACTGAAGCTTTCTTT. This translates into CASSQDWVLRGLYETEAFF.

The V and J genes are TRBV29-1 and TRBJ2-3; weak D call: TRBD2 (6 bases). CDR1 is SQVTM, CDR2 ANQGSEA, per germline. V was shortened by 3 bases and J by 5 bases, with 12 bases between the two germline ends. The CDR3 runs 13 residues. The chain's CDR3 is CSVDGGLLDTQYF. The CDR3 DNA sequence: TGCAGCGTTGATGGGGGACTCTTAGATACGCAGTATTTT.

This clone was detected only a few times. The chain recombines TRBV5-1 with TRBJ1-4, with 7 bases identical to TRBD1. This CDR3 is 14 amino acids long. The J segment lost 8 bases and the V segment lost 5 bases, leaving 9 bases of the junction unmatched. CDR1 is SGHRS and CDR2 is YFSETQ in the germline V gene. CDR3 DNA: TGCGCCAGCAGTTATTCAGGGGGTATGGAAAAACTGTTTTTT. This translates into CASSYSGGMEKLFF.

The chain employs TRBV5-1 and TRBJ2-5; 11 nucleotides align to TRBD1. The CDR3 covers 16 residues. Germline trimming cut 0 bases from V and 9 bases from J; bases unmatched to any gene: 10. CDR1 and CDR2 (germline): SGHRS, YFSETQ. This CDR3 is CASSLGRDRGRSSQYF. In nucleotides, the CDR3 is TGCGCCAGCAGCTTGGGTCGGGACAGGGGGAGATCGTCCCAGTACTTC.

This clone has just one count. This chain connects TRBV7-9 to TRBJ2-3; 9 nucleotides agree with TRBD2. V trimming: 4 bases; J trimming: 0 bases; junction bases outside the gene matches: 14. Germline-derived CDR1 and CDR2 are SEHNR and FQNEAQ (reference sequence). The length of the CDR3 is 19 residues. CDR3 nucleotides: TGTGCCAGCAGCTCAGCGACTAGCGGAACATTACCTAGCACAGATACGCAGTATTTT. Its protein is CASSSATSGTLPSTDTQYF.

This chain links TRBV7-8 with TRBJ2-7; D uncertain. The germline gives CDR1 SGHVS, CDR2 FQNEAQ. The CDR3 length is 14 residues. Trimming took off 1 base at V and 0 bases at J, with 7 bases between the two ends. This CDR3 reads CASSLDTASYEQYV. CDR3 nucleotides: TGTGCCAGCAGCTTAGATACAGCCTCCTACGAGCAGTACGTC.

The chain has TRBV6-9 and TRBJ2-7, with 7 bases identical to TRBD1. From germline, CDR1 is MNHGY and CDR2 SVAAGI. V lost 10 bases and J lost 2; bases outside the gene matches: 8. The CDR3 has 13 residues. The CDR3, as DNA: TGTGCCACCAAAAGACAGGGAGCCTACGAGCAGTACGTC. Translating it yields CATKRQGAYEQYV.

In its sample, this clone was seen once. This sequence joins TRBV10-3 and TRBJ2-5, with D possibly being TRBD1 (7 bases). V lost 10 bases and J 0 bases, leaving 9 bases between the germline ends. CDR1 is ENHRY, CDR2 SYGVKD, per germline. The CDR3 extends over 12 amino acids. The CDR3 reads CASGTDQETQYF. The CDR3 coding sequence is TGTGCCAGCGGGACAGACCAAGAGACCCAGTACTTC.

Here the CDR3 reads CASSAGPAYGYTF. CDR3 DNA sequence: TGTGCCAGCAGCGCGGGACCAGCCTATGGCTACACCTTC. This sequence joins TRBV11-2 and TRBJ1-2; a possible D gene is TRBD1 (5 bases). Germline V gene data show CDR1 as SGHAT and CDR2 as FQNNGV. There are 13 residues in the CDR3. V lost 5 bases and J lost 4, with 11 bases in between.

V usage is TRBV6-6 and J usage is TRBJ2-4; D might be TRBD1 (6 bases). Germline CDR1 is MNHNY and CDR2 is SVGAGI (reference sequence). Trimming cost V 2 bases and J 5 bases, with 16 bases left between them. The CDR3 extends over 16 amino acids. CDR3 bases: TGTGCCAGCAGTTACGGATCAGGGGTTGGGGAAAACATTCAGTACTTC. This sequence encodes CASSYGSGVGENIQYF.

V is TRBV5-1 and J is TRBJ2-2, with 7 bases fitting TRBD1. Germline V CDR1 and CDR2: SGHRS, YFSETQ. Unmatched junction bases numbered 3, after V lost 2 bases and J lost 5 bases. CDR3 size: 14 residues. DNA for the CDR3: TGCGCCAGCAGCTTATACAGGGGTACCGGGGAGCTGTTTTTT. It codes for CASSLYRGTGELFF.

The chain links TRBV6-1 to TRBJ2-2; the match to TRBD1 covers 11 bases. The CDR3 runs 14 residues. The germline V gene has CDR1 MNHNS and CDR2 SASEGT. Trimming removed 11 bases from V and 7 bases from J; junction bases left unmatched: 9. In DNA form, the CDR3 reads TGTGCCGGAAGGACAGGGGGCATTGGCGGGGAGCTGTTTTTT. Its protein product is CAGRTGGIGGELFF.

The J gene is TRBJ2-5, the V gene TRBV30; a possible D gene is TRBD2 (6 bases). This CDR3 has 12 amino acids. The germline gives CDR1 GTSNPN, CDR2 SVGIG (reference sequence). V was pared by 6 bases and J by 4 bases, with 12 bases between. The CDR3 nucleotides are TGTGCCTGTGGACTCGGGGGAGAGACCCAGTACTTC. Translated, it gives CACGLGGETQYF.

The chain joins TRBV7-9 to TRBJ2-2; 8 bases are a match to TRBD2. V lost 7 bases, J lost 4 bases, and 8 bases stayed unmatched. The germline V gene encodes CDR1 SEHNR and CDR2 FQNEAQ (reference sequence). The CDR3 spans 15 residues. The CDR3 protein is CASTPAGGATGELFF. For the CDR3, the DNA is TGTGCCAGCACCCCGGCCGGGGGGGCCACCGGGGAGCTGTTTTTT. Full variable domain (missing parts from reference TRBV7-9 and TRBJ2-2): DTGVSQNPRHKITKRGQNVTFRCDPISEHNRLYWYRQTLGQGPEFLTYFQNEAQLEKSRLLSDRFSAERPKGSFSTLEIQRTEQGDSAMYLCASTPAGGATGELFFGEGSRLTVL.

This chain joins TRBV7-3 and TRBJ2-1; 8 positions agree with TRBD1. This CDR3 contains 15 residues. Germline loops: CDR1 SGHTA, CDR2 FQGTGA. The V and J ends lost 4 bases and 4 bases, in that order; junction bases with no gene match: 6. CDR3 bases: TGTGCCAGCAGCTCGACAGGGGCGCTATACAATGAGCAGTTCTTC. It yields the protein CASSSTGALYNEQFF.

The rearrangement joins TRBV6-1 to TRBJ2-2; 9 positions match TRBD2. CDR1 and CDR2 from the germline V gene are MNHNS and SASEGT. CDR3 length equals 15 residues. V lost 6 bases and J lost 5; bases outside the gene matches: 7. The CDR3 nucleotides read TGTGCCAGCAGCCAAAGGCTAGCGGGAACCGGGGAGCTGTTTTTT. The encoded protein is CASSQRLAGTGELFF.

This clone has just one count. This sequence joins TRBV5-4 and TRBJ2-3, with 14 bases that match TRBD2. The CDR3 is made up of 18 amino acids. The trim removed 4 bases at V and 8 bases at J, leaving 15 bases unmatched. Germline loops: CDR1 SGHNT, CDR2 YYREEE (reference sequence). The CDR3, as DNA: TGTGCCAGCAGCAGCCCCCTAGGACTAGCGGGAGGTTCGGGTACGCAGTATTTT. Translation gives CASSSPLGLAGGSGTQYF. Filled out from reference TRBV5-4 and TRBJ2-3, the complete variable domain reads ETGVTQSPTHLIKTRGQQVTLRCSSQSGHNTVSWYQQALGQGPQFIFQYYREEENGRGNFPPRFSGLQFPNYSSELNVNALELDDSALYLCASSSPLGLAGGSGTQYFGPGTRLTVL.

The chain recombines TRBV5-4 with TRBJ2-2, with 8 bases that match TRBD2. With 0 bases clipped from V and 4 bases from J, the junction kept 5 bases outside the gene matches. CDR1 and CDR2 from the germline V gene are SGHNT and YYREEE (reference sequence). This CDR3 comprises 16 residues. In DNA, the CDR3 is TGTGCCAGCAGCTTGGCCCCCGGGGGGGGCACCGGGGAGCTGTTTTTT. This translates into CASSLAPGGGTGELFF.

CDR3 protein: CASSLRQGNEKLFF. The DNA of the CDR3 is TGTGCCAGCAGCCTCAGACAGGGAAATGAAAAACTGTTTTTT. The chain employs TRBV13 and TRBJ1-4, with 7 bases fitting TRBD1. Germline CDR1 and CDR2: PRHDT and FYEKMQ (reference sequence). The CDR3 consists of 14 residues. J lost 5 bases, V lost 5 bases, and 5 bases had no gene match. The full variable domain, in which reference TRBV13 and TRBJ1-4 provide the parts outside the CDR3, is AAGVIQSPRHLIKEKRETATLKCYPIPRHDTVYWYQQGPGQDPQFLISFYEKMQSDKGSIPDRFSAQQFSDYHSELNMSSLELGDSALYFCASSLRQGNEKLFFGSGTQLSVL.

V is TRBV29-1 and J is TRBJ1-4; D not certain. Germline assignment: CDR1 SQVTM and CDR2 ANQGSEA. V lost 4 bases to trimming and J lost 0 bases, with 12 bases between them. This CDR3 is 15 amino acids long. CDR3 sequence reads: CSVVWTDSTNEKLFF. In DNA, the CDR3 is TGCAGCGTTGTTTGGACGGACTCAACTAATGAAAAACTGTTTTTT.